The 8 T cell receptor beta chains below were found in one sample sequenced in a study of regulatory T cells after allogeneic stem cell transplantation. SMARTer RACE cDNA synthesis from RNA preceded amplification of the TCR beta CDR3 region. Using its own MiXCR run on the 5' RACE reads, TCRdb lists one record per CDR3 protein. Counted here are thousands of distinct CDR3 sequences, roughly 96% occurring once; the ten biggest clones make up around 42%. Sequencing used sorted CD4+ T cells from blood (whether regulatory or conventional is not recorded), obtained 30 days after allogeneic stem cell transplant. The receptors originated from a human patient who had an allogeneic stem cell transplant, so the T cells may come from the graft donor.

The chain is built from TRBV2 and TRBJ2-2, with 12 bases fitting TRBD2. Germline V lookup: CDR1 SNHLY, CDR2 FYNNEI. This CDR3 comprises 16 residues. Trimming took 11 bases from V and 8 from J; bases not matched to a gene: 15. The CDR3 DNA reads TGTGCCTGCGGTGGCGGACTAGCGGGGTTGATAGGGGAGCTGTTTTTT. Translating it yields CACGGGLAGLIGELFF.

On this clonotype: The germline gene is not matched at one end of the junction; a read error may be the cause. This chain links TRBV20-1 with TRBJ2-5; 8 nucleotides agree with TRBD2. CDR1 and CDR2 from the germline V gene are DFQATT and SNEGSKA (reference sequence). This CDR3 has 14 amino acids. The CDR3 here is CSARVGRMREDQYF. The CDR3 region has the DNA TGCAGCGCTAGGGTCGGGCGGATGCGGGAGGACCAGTACTTC.

V and J are TRBV2 and TRBJ1-6, with no clear D. Germline CDR1 SNHLY, CDR2 FYNNEI. Trimming stripped 5 bases from V and 13 bases from J, with 21 bases between. CDR3 length equals 15 residues. The CDR3 region has the DNA TGTGCCAGCAGTCCTATGGGCTCCTATAATACGCCCCTCCACTTT. Translating gives CASSPMGSYNTPLHF.

A word on this clonotype: At one boundary the junction diverges from the germline segment, which might be a read error. The genes are TRBV7-3 and TRBJ2-6, with 10 bases that match TRBD1. CDR1 and CDR2 (germline): SGHTA, FQGTGA. The CDR3 spans 15 residues. The CDR3 sequence is CASRKQGTGANDLTF. CDR3 bases: TGTGCCAGTAGGAAACAGGGGACAGGGGCCAACGACCTGACTTTC.

The rearrangement joins TRBV20-1 to TRBJ2-5; 8 positions agree with TRBD2. Germline lookup yields CDR1 DFQATT and CDR2 SNEGSKA (reference sequence). This CDR3 has 14 amino acids. V lost 3 bases and J lost 13; bases outside the gene matches: 16. CDR3 bases: TGCAGTGCTAGGGGCGGGGGGCCGCGGGAAAACCTGTACTTC. Its translation is CSARGGGPRENLYF.

This chain joins TRBV20-1 and TRBJ2-7; D is undetermined. The CDR3 covers 15 residues. In germline, CDR1 is DFQATT, CDR2 SNEGSKA (reference sequence). The CDR3 loop is CSAGVGPGWHYEQYF. CDR3 bases: TGCAGCGCTGGGGTAGGGCCTGGCTGGCACTACGAGCAGTACTTC.

This clonotype was observed once. The chain joins TRBV19 to TRBJ2-7; D is ambiguous. Judging by the DNA end, TRBJ2-1 fits better; the J call may be wrong. The germline CDR1 and CDR2 sequences are LNHDA and SQIVND (reference sequence). This CDR3 region has 13 residues. The CDR3 loop is CASSKGISCEQFF. The CDR3 bases are TGTGCCAGTAGTAAGGGTATCTCCTGCGAGCAGTTCTTC.

On this clonotype itself: An end of the junction does not agree with germline; a read error may underlie this. In nucleotides, the CDR3 is TGTGCCAGCAGCTTGGTCGCGAGCGGCCACTACAATGAGCAGTTTTTC. Translating it yields CASSLVASGHYNEQFF. This sequence joins TRBV5-5 and TRBJ2-1, with D possibly being TRBD2 (5 bases). Germline CDR1 and CDR2: SGHKS and YYEKEE (reference sequence). CDR3 size: 16 residues.